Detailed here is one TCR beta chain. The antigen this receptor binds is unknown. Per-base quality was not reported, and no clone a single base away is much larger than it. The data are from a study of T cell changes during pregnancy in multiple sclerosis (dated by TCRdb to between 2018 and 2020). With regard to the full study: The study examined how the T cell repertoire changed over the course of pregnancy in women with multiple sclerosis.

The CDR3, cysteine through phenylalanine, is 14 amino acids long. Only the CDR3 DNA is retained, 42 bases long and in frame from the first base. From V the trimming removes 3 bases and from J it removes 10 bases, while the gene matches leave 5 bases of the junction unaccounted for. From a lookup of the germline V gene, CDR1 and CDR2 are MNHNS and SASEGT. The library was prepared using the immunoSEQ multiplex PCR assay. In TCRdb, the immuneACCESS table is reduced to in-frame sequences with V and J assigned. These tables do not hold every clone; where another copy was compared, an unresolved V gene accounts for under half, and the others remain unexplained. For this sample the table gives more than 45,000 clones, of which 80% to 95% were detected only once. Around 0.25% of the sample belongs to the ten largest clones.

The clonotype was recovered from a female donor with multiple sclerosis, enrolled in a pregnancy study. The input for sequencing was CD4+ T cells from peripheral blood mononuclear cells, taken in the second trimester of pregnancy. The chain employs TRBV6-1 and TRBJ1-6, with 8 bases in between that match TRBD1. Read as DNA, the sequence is TGTGCCAGCAGTGATACAGGGGGGGGGTCACCCCTCCACTTT. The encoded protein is CASSDTGGGSPLHF.